This TCR beta chain was retrieved from a study of blood T cell repertoires in COVID-19. Turning to the study itself: In each case, the material was cDNA or gDNA derived from T cells, B-cell-depleted T cells, or PBMCs.

Deletions cut 2 bases from V and 8 bases from J, with 9 bases between. Looked up from germline, CDR1 is SGHTA and CDR2 is FQGNSA. The CDR3 sequence is 12 residues long. Only in-frame clones appear in the TCRdb table, and some are missing; sequencing was by immunoSEQ multiplex PCR. The table shows 55,000 to 70,000 clones, with about 81% occurring only once. This receptor was identified in a woman in her sixties with acute or convalescent COVID-19. The sequencing sample was made of peripheral blood. The gene calls are TRBV7-2 and TRBJ1-1; the D is unclear. CDR3 DNA: TGTGCCAGCAGCTTATCCGGGGTAGAAGCTTTCTTT. Translation: CASSLSGVEAFF.